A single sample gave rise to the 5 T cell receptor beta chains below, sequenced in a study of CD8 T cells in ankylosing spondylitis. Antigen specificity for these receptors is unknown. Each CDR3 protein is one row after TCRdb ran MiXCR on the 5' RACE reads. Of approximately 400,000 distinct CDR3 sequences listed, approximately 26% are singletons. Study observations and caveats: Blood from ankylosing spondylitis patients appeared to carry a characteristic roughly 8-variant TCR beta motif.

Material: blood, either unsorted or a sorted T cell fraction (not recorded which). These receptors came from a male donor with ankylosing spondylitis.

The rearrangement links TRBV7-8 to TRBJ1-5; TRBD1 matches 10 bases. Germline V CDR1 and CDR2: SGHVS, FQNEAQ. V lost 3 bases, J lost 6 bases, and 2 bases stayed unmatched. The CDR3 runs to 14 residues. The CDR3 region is CASSFGDRGQPQHF. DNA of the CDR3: TGTGCCAGCAGCTTCGGGGACAGGGGTCAGCCCCAGCATTTT. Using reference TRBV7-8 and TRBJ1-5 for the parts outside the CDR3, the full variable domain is GAGVSQSPRYKVAKRGQDVALRCDPISGHVSLFWYQQALGQGPEFLTYFQNEAQLDKSGLPSDRFFAERPEGSVSTLKIQRTQQEDSAVYLCASSFGDRGQPQHFGDGTRLSIL.

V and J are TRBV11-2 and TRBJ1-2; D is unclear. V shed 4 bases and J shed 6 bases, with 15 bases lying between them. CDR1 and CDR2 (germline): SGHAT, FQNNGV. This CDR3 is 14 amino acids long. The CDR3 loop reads CASSSGWGVDGYTF. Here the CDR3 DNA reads TGTGCCAGCAGCTCCGGGTGGGGAGTCGATGGCTACACCTTC.

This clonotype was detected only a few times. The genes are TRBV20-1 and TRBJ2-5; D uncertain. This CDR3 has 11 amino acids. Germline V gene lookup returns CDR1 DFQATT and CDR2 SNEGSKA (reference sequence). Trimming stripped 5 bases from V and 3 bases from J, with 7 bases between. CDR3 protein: CSALGKETQYF. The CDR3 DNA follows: TGCAGTGCTCTCGGAAAAGAGACCCAGTACTTC.

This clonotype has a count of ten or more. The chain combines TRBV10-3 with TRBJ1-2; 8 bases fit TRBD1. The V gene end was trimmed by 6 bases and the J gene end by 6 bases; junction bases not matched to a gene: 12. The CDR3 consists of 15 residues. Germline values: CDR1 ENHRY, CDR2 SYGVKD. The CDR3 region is CAIRMGGTGENGYTF. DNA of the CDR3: TGTGCCATCAGGATGGGGGGGACAGGCGAAAATGGCTACACCTTC.

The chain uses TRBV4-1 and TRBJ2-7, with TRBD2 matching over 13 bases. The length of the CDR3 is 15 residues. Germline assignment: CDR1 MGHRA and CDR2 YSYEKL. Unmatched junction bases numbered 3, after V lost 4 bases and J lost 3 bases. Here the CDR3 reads CASSRTSGSLYEQYF. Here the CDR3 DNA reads TGCGCCAGCAGCCGGACTAGCGGGAGTCTCTACGAGCAGTACTTC.